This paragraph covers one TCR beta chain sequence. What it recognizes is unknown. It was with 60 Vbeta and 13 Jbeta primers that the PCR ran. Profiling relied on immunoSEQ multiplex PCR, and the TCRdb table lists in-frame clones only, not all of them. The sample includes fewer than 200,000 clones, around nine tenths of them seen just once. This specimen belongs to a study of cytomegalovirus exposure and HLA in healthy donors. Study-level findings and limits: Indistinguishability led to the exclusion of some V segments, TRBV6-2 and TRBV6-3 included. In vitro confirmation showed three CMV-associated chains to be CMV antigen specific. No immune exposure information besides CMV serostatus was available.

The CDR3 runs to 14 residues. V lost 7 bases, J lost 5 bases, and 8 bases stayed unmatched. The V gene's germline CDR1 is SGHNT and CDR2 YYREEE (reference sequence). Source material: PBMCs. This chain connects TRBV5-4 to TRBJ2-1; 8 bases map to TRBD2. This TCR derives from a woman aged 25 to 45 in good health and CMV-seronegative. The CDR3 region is CASEMSGSDNEQFF. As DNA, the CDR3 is TGTGCCAGCGAGATGAGCGGGAGTGACAATGAGCAGTTCTTC.